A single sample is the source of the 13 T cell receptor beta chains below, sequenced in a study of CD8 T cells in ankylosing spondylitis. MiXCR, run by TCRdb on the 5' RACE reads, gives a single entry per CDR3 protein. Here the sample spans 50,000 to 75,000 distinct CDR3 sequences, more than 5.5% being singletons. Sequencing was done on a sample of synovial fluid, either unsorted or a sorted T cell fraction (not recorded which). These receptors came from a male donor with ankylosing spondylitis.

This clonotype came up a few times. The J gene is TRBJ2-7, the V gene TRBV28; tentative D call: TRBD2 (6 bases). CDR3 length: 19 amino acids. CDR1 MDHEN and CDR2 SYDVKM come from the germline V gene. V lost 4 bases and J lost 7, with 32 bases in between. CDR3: CASSSLRWFIAEPGGEQYF. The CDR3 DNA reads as TGTGCCAGCAGTTCGCTCCGGTGGTTTATAGCGGAACCCGGTGGTGAGCAGTACTTC.

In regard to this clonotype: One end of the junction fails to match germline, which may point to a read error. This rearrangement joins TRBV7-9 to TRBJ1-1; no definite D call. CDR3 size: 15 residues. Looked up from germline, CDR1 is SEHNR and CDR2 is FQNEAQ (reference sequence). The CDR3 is CASRLGRRRNTEAFF. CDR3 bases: TGTGCCAGCAGATTAGGACGACGGAGGAACACTGAAGCTTTCTTT. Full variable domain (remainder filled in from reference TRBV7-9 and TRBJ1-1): DTGVSQNPRHKITKRGQNVTFRCDPISEHNRLYWYRQTLGQGPEFLTYFQNEAQLEKSRLLSDRFSAERPKGSFSTLEIQRTEQGDSAMYLCASRLGRRRNTEAFFGQGTRLTVV.

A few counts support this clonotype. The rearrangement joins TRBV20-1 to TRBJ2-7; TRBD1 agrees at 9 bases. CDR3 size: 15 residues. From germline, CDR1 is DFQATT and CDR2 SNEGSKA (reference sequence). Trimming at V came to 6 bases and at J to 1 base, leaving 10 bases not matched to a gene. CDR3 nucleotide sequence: TGCAGTGCCCTCCGGGCGACAGGGGGATCCTACGAGCAGTACTTC. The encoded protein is CSALRATGGSYEQYF.

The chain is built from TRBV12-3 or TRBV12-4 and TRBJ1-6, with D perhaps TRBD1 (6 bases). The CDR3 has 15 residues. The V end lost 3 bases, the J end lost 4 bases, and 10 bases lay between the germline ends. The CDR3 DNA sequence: TGTGCCAGCAGTTTCGGGCAGGGGTATAATTCACCCCTCCACTTT. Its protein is CASSFGQGYNSPLHF.

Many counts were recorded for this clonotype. The CDR3 region has the DNA TGCGCCAGCAGCACGTCGACTAGCGGGGGATACAATGAGCAGTTCTTC. It encodes CASSTSTSGGYNEQFF. The rearrangement joins TRBV5-1 to TRBJ2-1; 12 bases align to TRBD2. Trimming at V came to 4 bases and at J to 4 bases, leaving 6 bases not matched to a gene. Looked up from germline, CDR1 is SGHRS and CDR2 is YFSETQ. CDR3 length: 16 amino acids.

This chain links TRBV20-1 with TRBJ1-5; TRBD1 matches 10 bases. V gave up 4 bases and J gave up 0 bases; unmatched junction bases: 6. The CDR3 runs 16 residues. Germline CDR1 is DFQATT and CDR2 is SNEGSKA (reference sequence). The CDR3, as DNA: TGCAGTGCTACGGGACAGGGGACCCATAGCAATCAGCCCCAGCATTTT. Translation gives CSATGQGTHSNQPQHF.

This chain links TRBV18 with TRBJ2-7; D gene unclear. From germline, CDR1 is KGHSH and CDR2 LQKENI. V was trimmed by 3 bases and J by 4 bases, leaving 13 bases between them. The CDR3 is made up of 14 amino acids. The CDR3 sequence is CASSPQALVYEQYF. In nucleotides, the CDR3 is TGTGCCAGCTCACCCCAGGCCCTCGTTTACGAGCAGTACTTC.

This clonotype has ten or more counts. The CDR3 bases are TGTGCCAGCAGCGGGACACAGGGAACTGAAGCTTTCTTT. It codes for CASSGTQGTEAFF. The chain recombines TRBV7-2 with TRBJ1-1, with a weak D call TRBD1 (6 bases). The CDR3 runs 13 residues. Looked up from germline, CDR1 is SGHTA and CDR2 is FQGNSA. The V end was cut by 5 bases, the J end by 5 bases, with 12 bases between.

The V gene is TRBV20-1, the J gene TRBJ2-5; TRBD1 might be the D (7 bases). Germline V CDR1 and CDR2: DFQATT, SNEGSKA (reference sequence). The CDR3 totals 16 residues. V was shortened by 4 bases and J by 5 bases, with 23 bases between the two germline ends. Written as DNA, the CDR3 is TGCAGTGCTATCCGACCAGGAGGGGCAGGGGGTGAGACCCAGTACTTC. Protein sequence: CSAIRPGGAGGETQYF.

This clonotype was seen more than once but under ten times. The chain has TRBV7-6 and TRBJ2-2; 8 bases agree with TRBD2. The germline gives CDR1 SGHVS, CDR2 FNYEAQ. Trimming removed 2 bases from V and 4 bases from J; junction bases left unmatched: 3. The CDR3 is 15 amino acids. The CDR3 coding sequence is TGTGCCAGCAGCTTAACGGGAGGGCCCACCGGGGAGCTGTTTTTT. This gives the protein CASSLTGGPTGELFF.

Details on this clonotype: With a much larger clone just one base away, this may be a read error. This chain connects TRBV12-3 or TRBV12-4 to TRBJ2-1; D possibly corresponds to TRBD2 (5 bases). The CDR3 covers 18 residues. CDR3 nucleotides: TGTGCCTGCAGTTTAGACTATTACCCCTTAAGCTCCTACAATGAGCAGTTCTTC. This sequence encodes CACSLDYYPLSSYNEQFF.

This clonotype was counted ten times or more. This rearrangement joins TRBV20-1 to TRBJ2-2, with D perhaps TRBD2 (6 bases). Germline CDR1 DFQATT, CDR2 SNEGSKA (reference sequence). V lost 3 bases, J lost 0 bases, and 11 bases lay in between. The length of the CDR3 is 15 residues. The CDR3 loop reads CSASGAGPNTGELFF. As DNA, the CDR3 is TGCAGTGCTAGCGGCGCGGGACCGAACACCGGGGAGCTGTTTTTT.

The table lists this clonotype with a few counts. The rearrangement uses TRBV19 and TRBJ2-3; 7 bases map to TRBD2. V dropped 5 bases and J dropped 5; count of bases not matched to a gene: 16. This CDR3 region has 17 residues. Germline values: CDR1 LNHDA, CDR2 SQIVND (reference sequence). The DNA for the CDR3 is TGTGCCAGTAGTCCTCCGGTCGCGGGAGATGGGGAAGATACGCAGTATTTT. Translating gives CASSPPVAGDGEDTQYF.